A selection of T cell receptor beta chains follows, all from one sample in a study of shared clonotypes between healthy human individuals. Some clones are missing from TCRdb's copy, which holds only in-frame ones; the method was immunoSEQ multiplex PCR. This sample has about 1.1 million clones, with around three quarters found just once. Sequencing input: memory CD4+ T cells from PBMCs. The receptors were sampled from a man between 18 and 35 years old in good health. Some clones in this sample may be carry-over from other donors' samples. Both conserved end residues are part of each CDR3.

cdr3_aa | j_call | cdr3_length | v_call
CASINGGLTYGYTF | TRBJ1-2 | 14 | TRBV6-7
CASSSRLAGSYEQYF | TRBJ2-7 | 15 | TRBV7-6
CASSQARAGGIDTQYF | TRBJ2-3 | 16 | TRBV4-2
CASSLDPAGTDTQYF | TRBJ2-3 | 15 | TRBV5-6
CASSSGREFRNNEQFF | TRBJ2-1 | 16 | TRBV11-3
CAINVLGQGNDTQYF | TRBJ2-3 | 15 | TRBV10-3
CASSPISGLAGEYEQYF | TRBJ2-7 | 17 | TRBV7-2
CASSRPGGASYNEQFF | TRBJ2-1 | 16 | TRBV19
CASSIDSERPQHF | TRBJ1-5 | 13 | TRBV19
CASSSTGTSGSGRYF | TRBJ2-7 | 15 | TRBV11-2
CASSPSAGGVNTEAFF | TRBJ1-1 | 16 | TRBV5-1
CASSPTGDSNQPQHF | TRBJ1-5 | 15 | TRBV5-1